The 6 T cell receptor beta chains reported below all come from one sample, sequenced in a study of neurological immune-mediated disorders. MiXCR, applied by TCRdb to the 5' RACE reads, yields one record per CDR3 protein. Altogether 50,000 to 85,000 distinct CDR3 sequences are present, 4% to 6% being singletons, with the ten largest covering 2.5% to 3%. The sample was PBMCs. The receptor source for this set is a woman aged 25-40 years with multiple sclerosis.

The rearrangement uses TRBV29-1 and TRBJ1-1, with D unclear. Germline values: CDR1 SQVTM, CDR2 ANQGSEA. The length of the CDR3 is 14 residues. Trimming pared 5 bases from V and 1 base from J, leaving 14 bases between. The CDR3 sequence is CSVKAGSSNTEAFF. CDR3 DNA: TGCAGCGTTAAGGCGGGCTCCTCGAACACTGAAGCTTTCTTT.

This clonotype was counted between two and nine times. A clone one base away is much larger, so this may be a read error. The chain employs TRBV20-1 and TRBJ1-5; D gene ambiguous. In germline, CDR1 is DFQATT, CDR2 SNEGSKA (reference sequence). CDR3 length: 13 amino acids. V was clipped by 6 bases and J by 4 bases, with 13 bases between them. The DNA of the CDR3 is TGCAGTGCCAGGAGGGATACGAATCAGCCCCAGCATTTT. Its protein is CSARRDTNQPQHF.

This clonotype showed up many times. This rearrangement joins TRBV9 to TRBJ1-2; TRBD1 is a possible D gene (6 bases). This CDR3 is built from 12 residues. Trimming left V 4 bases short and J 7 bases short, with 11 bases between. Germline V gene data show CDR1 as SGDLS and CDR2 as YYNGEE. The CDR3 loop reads CASSPGQFGYTF. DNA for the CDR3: TGTGCCAGCAGCCCAGGACAGTTTGGCTACACCTTC.

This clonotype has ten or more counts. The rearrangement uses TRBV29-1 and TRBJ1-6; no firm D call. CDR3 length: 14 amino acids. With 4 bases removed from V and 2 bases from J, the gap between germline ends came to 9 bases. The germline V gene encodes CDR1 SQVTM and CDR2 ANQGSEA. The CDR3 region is CSVVKQTYNSPLHF. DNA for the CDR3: TGCAGCGTTGTAAAACAGACCTATAATTCACCCCTCCACTTT.

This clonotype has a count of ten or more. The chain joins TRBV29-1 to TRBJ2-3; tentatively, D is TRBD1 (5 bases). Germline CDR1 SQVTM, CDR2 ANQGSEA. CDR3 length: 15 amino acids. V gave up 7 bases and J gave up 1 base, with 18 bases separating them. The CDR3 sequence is CSAAGLREGTDTQYF. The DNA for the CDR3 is TGCAGCGCTGCAGGGCTCAGGGAAGGCACAGATACGCAGTATTTT.

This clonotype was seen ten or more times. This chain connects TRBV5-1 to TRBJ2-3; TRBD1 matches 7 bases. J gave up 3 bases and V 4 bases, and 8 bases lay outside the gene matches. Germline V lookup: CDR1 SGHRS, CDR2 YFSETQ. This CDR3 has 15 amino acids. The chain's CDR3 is CASSPDRAWTDTQYF. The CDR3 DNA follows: TGCGCCAGCAGCCCTGACAGGGCTTGGACAGATACGCAGTATTTT. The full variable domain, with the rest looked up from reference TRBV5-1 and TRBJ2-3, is KAGVTQTPRYLIKTRGQQVTLSCSPISGHRSVSWYQQTPGQGLQFLFEYFSETQRNKGNFPGRFSGRQFSNSRSEMNVSTLELGDSALYLCASSPDRAWTDTQYFGPGTRLTVL.